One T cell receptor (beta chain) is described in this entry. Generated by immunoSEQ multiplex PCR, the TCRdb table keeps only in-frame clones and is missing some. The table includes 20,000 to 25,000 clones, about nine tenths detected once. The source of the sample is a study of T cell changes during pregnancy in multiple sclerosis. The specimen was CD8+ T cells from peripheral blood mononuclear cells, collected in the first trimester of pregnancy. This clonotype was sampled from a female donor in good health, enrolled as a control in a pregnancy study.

CDR3 residues: CASSLGANEQFF. CDR3 coding DNA: TGTGCCAGCAGCTTAGGGGCAAATGAGCAGTTCTTC. V gene TRBV11-2 combines with J gene TRBJ2-1; D not certain. In germline, CDR1 is SGHAT, CDR2 FQNNGV. Trimming shortened V by 1 base and J by 7 bases, and 5 bases separated the two germline ends. This CDR3 has 12 amino acids.